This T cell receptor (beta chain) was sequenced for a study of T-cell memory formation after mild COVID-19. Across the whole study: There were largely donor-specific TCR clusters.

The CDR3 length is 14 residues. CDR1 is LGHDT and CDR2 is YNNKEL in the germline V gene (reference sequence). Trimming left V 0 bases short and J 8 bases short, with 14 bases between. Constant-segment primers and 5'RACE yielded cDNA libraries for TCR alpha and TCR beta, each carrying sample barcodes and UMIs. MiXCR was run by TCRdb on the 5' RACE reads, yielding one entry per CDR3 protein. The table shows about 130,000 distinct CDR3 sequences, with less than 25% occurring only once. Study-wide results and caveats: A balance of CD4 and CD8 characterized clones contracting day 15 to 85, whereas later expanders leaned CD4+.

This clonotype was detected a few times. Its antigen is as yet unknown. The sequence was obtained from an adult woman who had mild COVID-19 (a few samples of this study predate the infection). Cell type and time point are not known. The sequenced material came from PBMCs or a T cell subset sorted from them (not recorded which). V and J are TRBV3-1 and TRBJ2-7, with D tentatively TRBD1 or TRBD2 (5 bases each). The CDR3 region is CASSQEGPSFQQYF. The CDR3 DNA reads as TGTGCCAGCAGCCAAGAGGGACCCAGCTTCCAGCAGTACTTC.